This T cell receptor (beta chain) was captured in a study of blood T cells in healthy people across ages. Background on the study: About one barcoded TCR beta cDNA was captured per two T cells.

The authors ran a second PCR of about 7 to 11 cycles using a sample-barcoded 5' primer and a J-beta primer mix. Each of the cDNA molecules was tagged by a template-switch adaptor with 12 random nucleotides. Using its own MiXCR run on the 5' RACE reads, TCRdb lists one record per CDR3 protein. The sample has approximately 1,000,000 distinct CDR3 sequences, around two fifths seen once. The CDR3 sequence is 15 residues long. After removal of 7 bases from V and 1 base from J, the junction contained 7 bases not matched to a gene. In terms of origin and age, donors were healthy Caucasian individuals from Russia aged about 6 to 100. The authors extracted at least 5 micrograms of total RNA per sample.

The sequenced material came from blood. The sequence was collected from a man aged 18 to 30 in good health. This chain connects TRBV12-3 or TRBV12-4 to TRBJ1-2; TRBD1 aligns across 9 bases. The CDR3 is CASTPQDRGNYGYTF. The CDR3 coding sequence is TGTGCCAGCACCCCGCAGGACAGGGGTAACTATGGCTACACCTTC.